The rows below give T cell receptor beta chains drawn from one sample of a study of human T cells and chemical hapten exposure. Using its own MiXCR run on the RACE reads, TCRdb lists one record per CDR3 protein. This sample has approximately 370,000 distinct CDR3 sequences, with about 5% found just once. Sequenced here: whole blood, sampled in connection with sensitization to the hapten diphenylcyclopropenone (DPC). These receptors all come from a woman under 30 with alopecia areata. Some clones in this sample may be carry-over from other donors' samples. Both conserved end residues are part of each CDR3. A D gene is named only where the DNA matches it firmly. Where a row states a size, it is once, few, many or the class of an expanded clone; other rows omit it.

d_gene,v_gene,j_gene,abundance,CDR3aa,CDR3nt
.,TRBV6-2/TRBV6-3,TRBJ1-2,few,CASSYAGADGYTF,TGTGCCAGCAGTTACGCAGGTGCTGATGGCTACACCTTC
.,TRBV5-1,TRBJ2-7,.,CASSLEYRVEPYEQYF,TGCGCCAGCAGCTTGGAGTACAGGGTTGAACCCTACGAGCAGTACTTC
.,TRBV6-1,TRBJ2-7,many,CASSEKGRGPTRTSEQYF,TGTGCCAGCAGTGAAAAGGGCCGGGGACCGACAAGGACGAGCGAGCAGTACTTC
.,TRBV29-1,TRBJ2-3,many,CSVDLSTDTQYF,TGCAGCGTTGATCTCAGCACAGATACGCAGTATTTT
.,TRBV28,TRBJ1-2,.,CASLDPTYYGYTF,TGTGCCAGCCTTGACCCGACTTACTATGGCTACACCTTC
.,TRBV27,TRBJ2-7,few,CASLPSDRSSSYEQYF,TGTGCCAGCCTACCCTCGGACCGATCTAGCTCCTACGAGCAGTACTTC
TRBD1,TRBV6-1,TRBJ2-3,few,CASSEASTGGLLDTQYF,TGTGCCAGCAGTGAAGCCTCCACAGGGGGCCTCTTGGATACGCAGTATTTT
TRBD1,TRBV7-2,TRBJ2-3,many,CASSSLDRGYTDTQYF,TGTGCCAGCAGCTCTTTGGACAGGGGCTATACAGATACGCAGTATTTT
.,TRBV6-4,TRBJ2-6,many,CASSDTYSGANVLTF,TGTGCCAGCAGTGACACCTACTCTGGGGCCAACGTCCTGACTTTC
.,TRBV9,TRBJ2-7,.,CASSVGGSAYEQYF,TGTGCCAGCAGCGTAGGGGGCAGCGCCTACGAGCAGTACTTC
.,TRBV5-4,TRBJ2-3,.,CASSLDDTDTQYF,TGTGCCAGCAGCTTGGACGACACAGATACGCAGTATTTT
.,TRBV7-9,TRBJ1-4,few,CASSPRSGEKLFF,TGTGCCAGCAGCCCGCGGTCGGGTGAAAAACTGTTTTTT
TRBD1,TRBV5-4,TRBJ2-7,few,CASSPGQRYEQYF,TGTGCCAGCAGCCCGGGACAGAGGTACGAGCAGTACTTC
.,TRBV18,TRBJ2-5,few,CASSPQYGTIQETQYF,TGTGCCAGCTCACCACAATATGGGACCATCCAAGAGACCCAGTACTTC
.,TRBV20-1,TRBJ1-3,many,CSARENTRGRNTIYF,TGCAGTGCTAGAGAGAACACGAGGGGAAGAAACACCATATATTTT
TRBD2,TRBV11-2,TRBJ2-1,many,CASSEAGTSGNEQFF,TGTGCCAGCAGCGAGGCGGGCACTAGCGGGAATGAGCAGTTCTTC
TRBD1,TRBV27,TRBJ2-1,many,CASCRRGFYNEQFF,TGTGCCAGCTGTCGCAGGGGGTTTTACAATGAGCAGTTCTTC
TRBD1,TRBV7-2,TRBJ1-6,.,CASSLGDRSPLHF,TGTGCCAGCAGCTTAGGGGACAGGTCACCCCTCCACTTT
TRBD1,TRBV7-9,TRBJ1-6,few,CASSLGQGEPPLHF,TGTGCCAGCAGCCTTGGACAGGGAGAACCACCCCTCCACTTT
.,TRBV20-1,TRBJ2-7,many,CSASETEVYEQYF,TGCAGTGCTAGTGAGACTGAAGTTTACGAGCAGTACTTC
TRBD2,TRBV3-1,TRBJ2-1,.,CASSQDVLAGGNEQFF,TGTGCCAGCAGCCAAGACGTCCTAGCGGGGGGGAATGAGCAGTTCTTC
.,TRBV6-1,TRBJ2-7,.,CASSAVAGPLPGEQYF,TGTGCCAGCAGTGCCGTGGCAGGGCCCCTCCCGGGCGAGCAGTACTTC
.,TRBV4-3,TRBJ2-3,few,CASSQGQRGTDTQYF,TGCGCCAGCAGCCAAGGTCAACGGGGGACAGATACGCAGTATTTT
.,TRBV4-1,TRBJ2-5,.,CASSPHLDQETQYF,TGCGCCAGCAGCCCGCACTTGGACCAAGAGACCCAGTACTTC
.,TRBV5-1,TRBJ2-7,many,CASSFSRDTYEQYF,TGCGCCAGCAGCTTCTCAAGGGACACCTACGAGCAGTACTTC
TRBD1,TRBV5-1,TRBJ2-1,many,CASKEGTGEAYNEQFF,TGCGCCAGCAAAGAGGGGACAGGGGAGGCGTACAATGAGCAGTTCTTC
TRBD1,TRBV12-5,TRBJ1-1,few,CASGPTGTGSHTEAFF,TGTGCTAGTGGTCCCACCGGGACAGGGTCGCACACTGAAGCTTTCTTT
TRBD1,TRBV19,TRBJ2-3,many,CASSKGGYSTDTQYF,TGTGCCAGTAGTAAAGGGGGCTACAGCACAGATACGCAGTATTTT
.,TRBV29-1,TRBJ2-7,.,CSVEVSEYEQYF,TGCAGCGTTGAAGTAAGTGAGTACGAGCAGTACTTC
.,TRBV19,TRBJ1-2,many,CASSIPVAAYGYTF,TGTGCCAGTAGTATTCCCGTGGCGGCCTATGGCTACACCTTC
.,TRBV27,TRBJ1-1,.,CASSLVPPGPQTPEAFF,TGTGCCAGCAGTTTAGTCCCCCCGGGACCCCAAACCCCGGAAGCTTTCTTT
.,TRBV20-1,TRBJ1-6,few,CSLNDVFNSPLHF,TGCAGTTTAAACGACGTATTCAATTCACCCCTCCACTTT
.,TRBV7-3,TRBJ1-1,many,CASSLGMNTEAFF,TGTGCCAGCAGCTTAGGCATGAACACTGAAGCTTTCTTT
.,TRBV7-8,TRBJ2-5,.,CASSSPITLPADGDYQETQYF,TGTGCCAGCAGCTCCCCGATTACCCTCCCTGCTGATGGGGATTACCAAGAGACCCAGTACTTC
.,TRBV6-6,TRBJ1-2,few,CASSYLEAPNYGYTF,TGTGCCAGCAGTTATCTCGAGGCCCCTAACTATGGCTACACCTTC
TRBD1,TRBV12-3/TRBV12-4,TRBJ1-2,few,CASSTGQAYRYTF,TGTGCCAGCAGCACCGGACAGGCCTATCGCTACACCTTC
TRBD1,TRBV12-3/TRBV12-4,TRBJ1-4,.,CASSLTGGGKLFF,TGTGCCAGCAGTTTGACAGGGGGAGGAAAACTGTTTTTT